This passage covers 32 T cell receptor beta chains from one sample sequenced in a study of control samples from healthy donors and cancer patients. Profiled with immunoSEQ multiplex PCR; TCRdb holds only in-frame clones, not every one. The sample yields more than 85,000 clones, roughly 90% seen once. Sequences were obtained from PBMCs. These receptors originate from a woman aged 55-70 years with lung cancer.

CDR3 sequence: CASSPSSLRTESANYGYTF. CDR3 sequence (DNA): TGTGCCAGCTCACCATCATCCCTTAGGACAGAATCAGCTAACTATGGCTACACCTTC. The chain couples TRBV18 to TRBJ1-2, with D maybe TRBD1 (6 bases). This CDR3 comprises 19 residues. Germline CDR1 and CDR2: KGHSH and LQKENI. V shed 2 bases and J shed 0 bases, with 22 bases lying between them.

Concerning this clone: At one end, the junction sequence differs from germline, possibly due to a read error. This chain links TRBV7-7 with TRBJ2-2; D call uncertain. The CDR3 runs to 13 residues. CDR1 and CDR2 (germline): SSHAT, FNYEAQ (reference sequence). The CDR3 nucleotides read TGTGCTAGCAGCTTCCAGGCCACCGGGGAGCTGTTTTTT. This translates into CASSFQATGELFF. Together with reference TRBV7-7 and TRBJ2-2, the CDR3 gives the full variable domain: GAGVSQSPRYKVTKRGQDVTLRCDPISSHATLYWYQQALGQGPEFLTYFNYEAQPDKSGLPSDRFSAERPEGSISTLTIQRTEQRDSAMYRCASSFQATGELFFGEGSRLTVL.

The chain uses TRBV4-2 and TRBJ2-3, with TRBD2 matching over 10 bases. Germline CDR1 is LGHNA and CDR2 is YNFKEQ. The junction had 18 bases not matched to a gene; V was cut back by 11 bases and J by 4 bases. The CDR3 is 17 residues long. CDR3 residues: CASRKGLALRGPDTQYF. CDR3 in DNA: TGTGCCTCACGAAAGGGACTAGCGTTGAGGGGCCCAGATACGCAGTATTTT.

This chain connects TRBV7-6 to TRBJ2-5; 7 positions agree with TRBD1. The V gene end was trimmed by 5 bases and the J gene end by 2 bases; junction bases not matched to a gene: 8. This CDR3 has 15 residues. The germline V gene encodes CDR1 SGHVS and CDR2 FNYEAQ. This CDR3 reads CASSPLTGAQETQYF. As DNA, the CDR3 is TGTGCCAGCAGCCCACTCACAGGGGCTCAAGAGACCCAGTACTTC.

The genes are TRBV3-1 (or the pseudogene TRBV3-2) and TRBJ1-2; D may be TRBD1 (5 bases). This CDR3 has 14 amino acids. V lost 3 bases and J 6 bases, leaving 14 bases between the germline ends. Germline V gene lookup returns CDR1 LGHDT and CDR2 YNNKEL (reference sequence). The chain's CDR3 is CASSQWDGGHGYTF. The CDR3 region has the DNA TGTGCCAGCAGCCAGTGGGACGGAGGGCATGGCTACACCTTC.

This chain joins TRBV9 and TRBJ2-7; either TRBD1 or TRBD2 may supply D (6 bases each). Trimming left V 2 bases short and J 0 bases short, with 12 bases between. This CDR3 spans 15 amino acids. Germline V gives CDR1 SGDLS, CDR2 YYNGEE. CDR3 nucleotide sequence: TGTGCCAGCAGCGTCGGACAGACTAGCTCCTACGAGCAGTACTTC. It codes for CASSVGQTSSYEQYF.

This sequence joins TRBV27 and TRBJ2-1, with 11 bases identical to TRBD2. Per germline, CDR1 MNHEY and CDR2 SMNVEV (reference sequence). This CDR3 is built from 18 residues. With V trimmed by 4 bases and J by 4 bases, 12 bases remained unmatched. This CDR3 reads CASSYGLAGGLLYNEQFF. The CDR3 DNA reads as TGTGCCAGCAGTTATGGGCTAGCGGGAGGACTGCTGTACAATGAGCAGTTCTTC.

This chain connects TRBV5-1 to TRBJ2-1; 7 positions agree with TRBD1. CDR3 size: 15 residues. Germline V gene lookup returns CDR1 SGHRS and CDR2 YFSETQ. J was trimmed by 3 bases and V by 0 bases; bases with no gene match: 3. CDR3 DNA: TGCGCCAGCAGCTTGGAACAGGGGAGCTACAATGAGCAGTTCTTC. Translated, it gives CASSLEQGSYNEQFF.

The CDR3 here is CASSLKDRANEQFF. Here the CDR3 DNA reads TGTGCCAGCAGTTTAAAGGACAGGGCCAATGAGCAGTTCTTC. The chain employs TRBV28 and TRBJ2-1, with TRBD1 matching 8 bases. The germline gives CDR1 MDHEN, CDR2 SYDVKM. The CDR3 extends over 14 amino acids. Trimming took 2 bases from V and 6 from J; bases not matched to a gene: 3.

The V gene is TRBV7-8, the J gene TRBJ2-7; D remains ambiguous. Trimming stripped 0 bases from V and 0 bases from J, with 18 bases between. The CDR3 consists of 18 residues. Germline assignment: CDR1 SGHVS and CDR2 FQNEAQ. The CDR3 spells CASSLAPPLPPFSYEQYF. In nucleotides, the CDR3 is TGTGCCAGCAGCTTAGCACCCCCCCTGCCCCCCTTCTCCTACGAGCAGTACTTC.

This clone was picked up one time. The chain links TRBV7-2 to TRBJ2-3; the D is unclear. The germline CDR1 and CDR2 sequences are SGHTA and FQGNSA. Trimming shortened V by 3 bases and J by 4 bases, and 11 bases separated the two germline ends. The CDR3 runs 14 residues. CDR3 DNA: TGTGCCAGCAGCTTCACTGGGTCCGCAGATACGCAGTATTTT. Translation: CASSFTGSADTQYF.

For the CDR3, the DNA is TGTGCCAGCAGCCAAGTGGCGGGAAATCAGCCCCAGCATTTT. This translates into CASSQVAGNQPQHF. The chain uses TRBV3-1 (or the pseudogene TRBV3-2) and TRBJ1-5; D uncertain. Trimming removed 1 base from V and 4 bases from J, with 8 bases in between. Per the germline V gene, CDR1 is LGHDT and CDR2 is YNNKEL (reference sequence). The CDR3 extends over 14 amino acids.

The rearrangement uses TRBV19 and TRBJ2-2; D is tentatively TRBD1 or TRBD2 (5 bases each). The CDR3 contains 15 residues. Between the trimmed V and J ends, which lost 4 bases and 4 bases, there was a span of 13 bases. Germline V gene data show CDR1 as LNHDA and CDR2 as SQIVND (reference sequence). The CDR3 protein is CASSKEGKGTGELFF. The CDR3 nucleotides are TGTGCCAGTAGTAAAGAGGGGAAGGGCACCGGGGAGCTGTTTTTT.

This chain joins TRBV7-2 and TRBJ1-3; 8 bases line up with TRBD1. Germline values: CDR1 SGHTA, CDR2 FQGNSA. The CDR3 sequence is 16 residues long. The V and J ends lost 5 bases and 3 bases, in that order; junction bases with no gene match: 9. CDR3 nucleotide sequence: TGTGCCAGCAGCGCCCCCGGGACAGGAATTGGAAACACCATATATTTT. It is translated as CASSAPGTGIGNTIYF.

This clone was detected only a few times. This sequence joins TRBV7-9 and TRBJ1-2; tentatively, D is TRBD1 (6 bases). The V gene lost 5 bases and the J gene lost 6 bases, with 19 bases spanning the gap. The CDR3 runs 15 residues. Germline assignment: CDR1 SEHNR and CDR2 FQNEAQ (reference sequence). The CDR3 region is CASSVDRSEFHGYTF. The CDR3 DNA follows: TGTGCCAGCAGCGTAGACAGGTCTGAATTCCATGGCTACACCTTC.

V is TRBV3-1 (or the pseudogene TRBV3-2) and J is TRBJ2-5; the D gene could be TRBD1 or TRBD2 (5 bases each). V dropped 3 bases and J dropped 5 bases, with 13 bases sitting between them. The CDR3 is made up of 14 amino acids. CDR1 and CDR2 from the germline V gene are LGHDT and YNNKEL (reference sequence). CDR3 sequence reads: CASSQPGRGETQYF. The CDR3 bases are TGTGCCAGCAGCCAGCCGGGACGAGGGGAGACCCAGTACTTC.

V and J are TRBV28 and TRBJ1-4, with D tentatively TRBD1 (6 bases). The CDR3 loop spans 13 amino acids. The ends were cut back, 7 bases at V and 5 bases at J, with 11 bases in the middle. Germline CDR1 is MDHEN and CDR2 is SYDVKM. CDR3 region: CASKDSSNEKLFF. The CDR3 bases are TGTGCCAGCAAGGACAGTTCCAATGAAAAACTGTTTTTT. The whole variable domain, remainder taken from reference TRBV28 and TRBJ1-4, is DVKVTQSSRYLVKRTGEKVFLECVQDMDHENMFWYRQDPGLGLRLIYFSYDVKMKEKGDIPEGYSVSREKKERFSLILESASTNQTSMYLCASKDSSNEKLFFGSGTQLSVL.

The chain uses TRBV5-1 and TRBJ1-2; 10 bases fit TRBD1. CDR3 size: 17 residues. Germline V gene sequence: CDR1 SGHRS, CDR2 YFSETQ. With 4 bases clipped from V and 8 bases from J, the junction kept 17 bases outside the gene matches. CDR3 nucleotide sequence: TGCGCCAGCAGCGTTCTTCTCGGGACAGGGGAGTCGGGAGGCTACACCTTC. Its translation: CASSVLLGTGESGGYTF.

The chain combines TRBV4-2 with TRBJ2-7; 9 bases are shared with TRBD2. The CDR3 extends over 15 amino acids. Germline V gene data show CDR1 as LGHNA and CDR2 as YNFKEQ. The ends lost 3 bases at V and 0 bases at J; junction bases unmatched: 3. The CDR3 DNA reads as TGTGCCAGCAGCCATTCTAGCGGGATCTCCTACGAGCAGTACTTC. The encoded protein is CASSHSSGISYEQYF.

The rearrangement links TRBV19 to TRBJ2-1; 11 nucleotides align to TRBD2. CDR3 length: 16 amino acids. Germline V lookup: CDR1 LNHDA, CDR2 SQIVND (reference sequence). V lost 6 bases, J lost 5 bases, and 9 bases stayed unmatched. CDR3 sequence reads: CASSPLGTSGNNEQFF. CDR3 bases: TGTGCCAGTAGCCCCCTCGGGACTAGCGGAAACAATGAGCAGTTCTTC.

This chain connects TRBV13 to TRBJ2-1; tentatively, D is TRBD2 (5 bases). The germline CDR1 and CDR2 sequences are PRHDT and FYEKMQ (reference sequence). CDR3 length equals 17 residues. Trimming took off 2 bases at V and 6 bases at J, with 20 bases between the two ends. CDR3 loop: CASSLLYGRERRNEQFF. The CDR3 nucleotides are TGTGCCAGCAGCTTATTATACGGTAGAGAGCGGCGCAATGAGCAGTTCTTC.

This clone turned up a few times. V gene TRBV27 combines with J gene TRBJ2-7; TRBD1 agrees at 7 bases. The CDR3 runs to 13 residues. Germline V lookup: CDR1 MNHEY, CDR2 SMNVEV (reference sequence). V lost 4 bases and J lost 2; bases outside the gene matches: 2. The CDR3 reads CASSWDRTYEQYF. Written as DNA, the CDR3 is TGTGCCAGCAGTTGGGACAGAACCTACGAGCAGTACTTC.

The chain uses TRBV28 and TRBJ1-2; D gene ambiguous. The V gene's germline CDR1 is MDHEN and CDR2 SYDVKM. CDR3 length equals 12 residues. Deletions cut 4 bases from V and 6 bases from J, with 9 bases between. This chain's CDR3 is CASSWAPHGYTF. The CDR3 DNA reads TGTGCCAGCAGTTGGGCGCCGCATGGCTACACCTTC.

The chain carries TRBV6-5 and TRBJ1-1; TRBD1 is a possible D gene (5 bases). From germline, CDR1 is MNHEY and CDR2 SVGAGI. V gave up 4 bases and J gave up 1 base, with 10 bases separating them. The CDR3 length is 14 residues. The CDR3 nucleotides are TGTGCCAGCAGTTTGGGTAGGGGGAACACTGAAGCTTTCTTT. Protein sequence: CASSLGRGNTEAFF.

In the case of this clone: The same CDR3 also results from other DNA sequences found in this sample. CDR3 DNA: TGTGCCAGCAGCCAAGATAGGAGCTCCTATAATTCACCCCTCCACTTT. Residues: CASSQDRSSYNSPLHF. V is TRBV4-2 and J is TRBJ1-6, with D uncertain. The V and J ends lost 0 bases and 0 bases respectively, with 6 bases between them. Germline V gives CDR1 LGHNA, CDR2 YNFKEQ. CDR3 length equals 16 residues.

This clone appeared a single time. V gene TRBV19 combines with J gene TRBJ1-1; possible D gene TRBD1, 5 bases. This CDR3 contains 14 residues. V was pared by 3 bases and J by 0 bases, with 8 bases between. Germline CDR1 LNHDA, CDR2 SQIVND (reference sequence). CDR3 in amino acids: CASSIGDLNTEAFF. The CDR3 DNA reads TGTGCCAGTAGTATCGGGGACTTGAACACTGAAGCTTTCTTT.

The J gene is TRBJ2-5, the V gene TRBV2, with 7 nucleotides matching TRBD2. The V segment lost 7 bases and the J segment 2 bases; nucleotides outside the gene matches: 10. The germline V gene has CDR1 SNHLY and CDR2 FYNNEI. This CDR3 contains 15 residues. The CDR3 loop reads CASTSASGIQETQYF. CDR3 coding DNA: TGTGCCAGCACTTCAGCTAGCGGAATACAAGAGACCCAGTACTTC.

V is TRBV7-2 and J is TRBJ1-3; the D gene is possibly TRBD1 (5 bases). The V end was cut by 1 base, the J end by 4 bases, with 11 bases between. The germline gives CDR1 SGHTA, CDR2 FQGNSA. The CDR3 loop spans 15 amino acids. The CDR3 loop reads CASSLGSAGGNTIYF. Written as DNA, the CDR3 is TGTGCCAGCAGCTTAGGGTCGGCAGGGGGAAACACCATATATTTT. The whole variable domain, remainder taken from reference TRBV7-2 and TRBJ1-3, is GAGVSQSPSNKVTEKGKDVELRCDPISGHTALYWYRQSLGQGLEFLIYFQGNSAPDKSGLPSDRFSAERTGGSVSTLTIQRTQQEDSAVYLCASSLGSAGGNTIYFGEGSWLTVV.

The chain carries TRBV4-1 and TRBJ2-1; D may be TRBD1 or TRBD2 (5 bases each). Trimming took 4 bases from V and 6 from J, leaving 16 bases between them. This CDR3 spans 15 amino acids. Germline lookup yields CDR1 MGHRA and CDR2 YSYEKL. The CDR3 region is CASSRGLTGGNEQFF. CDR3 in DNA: TGCGCCAGCAGCCGAGGACTTACTGGGGGCAATGAGCAGTTCTTC.

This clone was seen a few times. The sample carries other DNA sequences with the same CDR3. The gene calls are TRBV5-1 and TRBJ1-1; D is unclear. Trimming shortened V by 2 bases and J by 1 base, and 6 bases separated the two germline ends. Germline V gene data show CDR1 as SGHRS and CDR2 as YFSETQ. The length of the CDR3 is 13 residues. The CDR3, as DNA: TGCGCCAGCAGCTTTTCAGGGAACACTGAAGCTTTCTTT. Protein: CASSFSGNTEAFF.

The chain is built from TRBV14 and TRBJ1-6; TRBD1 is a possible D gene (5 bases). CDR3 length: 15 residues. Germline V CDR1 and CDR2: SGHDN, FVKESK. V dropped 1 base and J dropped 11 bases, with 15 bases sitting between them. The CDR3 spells CASSQGAGGRAPLHF. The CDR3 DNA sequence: TGTGCCAGCAGCCAAGGCGCGGGGGGGAGAGCACCCCTCCACTTT.

CDR3 DNA sequence: TGTGCCAGCAGTTACTCGACGGAAAGGACCGGTAGGGCTTTCTTT. This translates into CASSYSTERTGRAFF. The rearrangement joins TRBV6-5 to TRBJ1-1; no clear D. V gave up 0 bases and J gave up 11 bases, with 19 bases separating them. CDR1 and CDR2 from the germline V gene are MNHEY and SVGAGI. The CDR3 sequence is 15 residues long.